A single sample is the source of the 17 T cell receptor beta chains below, sequenced in a study of vaccination and CD4 T cells after COVID-19 (dated by TCRdb to between 2021 and 2022). Libraries came from PCR. The sequencer listed for this sample is Illumina iSeq 100. DNA from cultured CD4+ T cells underwent TCR sequencing with the Oncomine TCR Beta short-read assay at the Johns Hopkins FTIC core. In TCRdb, the public reads were trimmed at Q25 with fastp and aligned with MiXCR, with productive beta chains retained. Rows are combined by CDR3 protein, so each entry shows the most common genes and DNA. A total of around 17,000 distinct CDR3 sequences appear in this sample, around 40% of them only once. About 23% of the sample is held by the ten biggest clonotypes. The antigens these receptors bind are not known. Taken with the paper, the label for treatment or condition translates to: roughly 10-day PBMC culture with coronavirus spike peptide pools or control peptides (ViraFEST assay).

Material: CD4+ T cells from blood, cultured in vitro, obtained before SARS-CoV-2 vaccination. These receptors were collected from a human donor who received a COVID-19 vaccine.

This rearrangement joins TRBV5-1 to TRBJ1-1, with D tentatively TRBD1 (5 bases). The CDR3 consists of 14 residues. Germline assignment: CDR1 SGHRS and CDR2 YFSETQ. Between the trimmed V and J ends, which lost 1 base and 2 bases, there was a span of 9 bases. CDR3 sequence: CASSLSQGNTEAFF. CDR3 sequence (DNA): TGCGCCAGCAGCTTGTCTCAGGGAAACACTGAAGCTTTCTTT.

J is TRBJ1-1 and V is TRBV12-3 or TRBV12-4, with D unclear. Trimming shortened V by 6 bases and J by 8 bases, and 13 bases separated the two germline ends. This CDR3 region has 12 residues. This CDR3 reads CASSRRTAEAFF. The CDR3 bases are TGTGCCAGCAGCCGGAGGACCGCCGAAGCTTTCTTT.

There are a few counts of this clonotype. The genes are TRBV21-1 and TRBJ2-6; TRBD1, as called in the table, went unchecked against the DNA. TRBV21-1 is a listed pseudogene. This CDR3 is built from 18 residues. The CDR3 is CASSKVDEGDSGANVLTF. The DNA for the CDR3 is TGTGCCAGCAGCAAAGTGGACGAAGGGGACTCTGGGGCCAACGTCCTGACTTTC.

The chain combines TRBV20-1 with TRBJ2-3; 8 bases are shared with TRBD2. This CDR3 comprises 15 residues. V shed 6 bases and J 4 bases; nucleotides not matched to a gene: 12. Germline V gene data show CDR1 as DFQATT and CDR2 as SNEGSKA (reference sequence). The CDR3 DNA reads as TGCAGTGCAACCAGCGGGGGTGGGCCTCCAGATACGCAGTATTTT. As protein: CSATSGGGPPDTQYF.

The chain recombines TRBV2 with TRBJ1-1; possible D gene TRBD1, 5 bases. This CDR3 is 13 amino acids long. V dropped 3 bases and J dropped 1 base, with 6 bases sitting between them. The V gene's germline CDR1 is SNHLY and CDR2 FYNNEI. Here the CDR3 reads CASSDGANTEAFF. The CDR3 DNA sequence: TGTGCCAGCAGTGACGGGGCGAACACTGAAGCTTTCTTT.

V and J are TRBV7-8 and TRBJ1-4, with TRBD1 matching over 7 bases. This CDR3 has 14 amino acids. The germline CDR1 and CDR2 sequences are SGHVS and FQNEAQ. Germline trimming cut 5 bases from V and 8 bases from J; bases unmatched to any gene: 8. The CDR3 nucleotides are TGTGCCAGCAGCCCAGACAGGGTGGGGGAAAAACTGTTTTTT. Translating it yields CASSPDRVGEKLFF.

The CDR3 DNA follows: TGTGCCAGCAGCCGCCGAACAGTCAACAATCAGCCCCAGCATTTT. Encoded protein: CASSRRTVNNQPQHF. V is TRBV6-1 and J is TRBJ1-5; the D is unclear. V was pared by 6 bases and J by 3 bases, with 15 bases between. The CDR3 sequence is 15 residues long. Germline V gene lookup returns CDR1 MNHNS and CDR2 SASEGT.

The chain uses TRBV28 and TRBJ1-6; D possibly corresponds to TRBD1 (5 bases). Germline-derived CDR1 and CDR2 are MDHEN and SYDVKM. V dropped 2 bases and J dropped 7 bases, with 18 bases sitting between them. The CDR3 spans 17 residues. CDR3 in DNA: TGTGCCAGCAGTTTAAAGTTTGGTCAGGGTACGAATTCACCCCTCCACTTT. Its protein is CASSLKFGQGTNSPLHF.

This clonotype was recorded a few times. This chain links TRBV27 with TRBJ2-7, with D possibly TRBD2 on 6 matching bases. The CDR3 is 15 amino acids. V was shortened by 6 bases and J by 4 bases, with 19 bases between the two germline ends. In germline, CDR1 is MNHEY, CDR2 SMNVEV (reference sequence). The CDR3 region has the DNA TGTGCCAGCAGCTCCCCAGGAGCGGGTAGGTACGAGCAGTACTTC. It encodes CASSSPGAGRYEQYF.

This clonotype was counted a few times. This chain links TRBV2 with TRBJ1-2; TRBD1 might be the D (6 bases). This CDR3 is 16 amino acids long. Trimming took 9 bases from V and 1 from J, leaving 21 bases between them. Germline-derived CDR1 and CDR2 are SNHLY and FYNNEI. The CDR3 sequence is CASSTGMGDLNYGYTF. The CDR3 DNA follows: TGTGCCAGTTCTACAGGGATGGGAGACCTTAACTATGGCTACACCTTC. Filled out from reference TRBV2 and TRBJ1-2, the complete variable domain reads EPEVTQTPSHQVTQMGQEVILRCVPISNHLYFYWYRQILGQKVEFLVSFYNNEISEKSEIFDDQFSVERPDGSNFTLKIRSTKLEDSAMYFCASSTGMGDLNYGYTFGSGTRLTVV.

The chain has TRBV20-1 and TRBJ2-7, with TRBD1 matching 8 bases. V lost 3 bases to trimming and J lost 7 bases; unmatched junction nucleotides: 8. The germline CDR1 and CDR2 sequences are DFQATT and SNEGSKA (reference sequence). The CDR3 spans 13 residues. In DNA, the CDR3 is TGCAGTGCTAGTAGACAGGGGATTAGAGAGCAGTACTTC. This translates into CSASRQGIREQYF.

The chain couples TRBV6-1 to TRBJ1-2; 9 bases match TRBD1. The trim removed 10 bases at V and 6 bases at J, leaving 15 bases unmatched. Germline V CDR1 and CDR2: MNHNS, SASEGT. The CDR3 contains 15 residues. CDR3 bases: TGTGCCACCTTCAGGACACGGACAGGGGTAGATGGCTACACCTTC. It encodes CATFRTRTGVDGYTF.

This clonotype was counted between two and nine times. The rearrangement links TRBV21-1 to TRBJ2-3; TRBD2, the D gene given by the table, was not confirmed from the DNA. TRBV21-1 is a pseudogene locus. CDR3 length equals 16 residues. DNA of the CDR3: TGTGCCAGCATCGTACAATGGACTAGCCAAGGAGATACGCAGTATTTT. It codes for CASIVQWTSQGDTQYF.

This clonotype was detected a few times. CDR3 amino acids: CSARRTALPYEQYF. The CDR3 region has the DNA TGCAGTGCTAGGCGAACGGCGTTGCCCTACGAGCAGTACTTC. This sequence joins TRBV20-1 and TRBJ2-7; D not resolved. The CDR3 consists of 14 residues. Trimming stripped 3 bases from V and 2 bases from J, with 14 bases between. Germline loops: CDR1 DFQATT, CDR2 SNEGSKA (reference sequence).

The rearrangement uses TRBV6-2 or TRBV6-3 and TRBJ2-7, with TRBD1 matching over 8 bases. This CDR3 is built from 16 residues. J was trimmed by 0 bases and V by 5 bases; bases with no gene match: 9. Germline CDR1 reads MNHEY; CDR2 reads SVGEGT. The CDR3: CASSTISDRGSYEQYF. The DNA of the CDR3 is TGTGCCAGCAGTACAATATCAGACAGGGGCTCCTACGAGCAGTACTTC.

The chain links TRBV20-1 to TRBJ1-3, with D unclear. V lost 3 bases and J lost 0, with 9 bases in between. Per the germline V gene, CDR1 is DFQATT and CDR2 is SNEGSKA (reference sequence). The CDR3 extends over 14 amino acids. CDR3 nucleotide sequence: TGCAGTGCTAGTTCGGCGGTCTCTGGAAACACCATATATTTT. Translated, it gives CSASSAVSGNTIYF.

The rearrangement joins TRBV20-1 to TRBJ2-7; TRBD2 aligns across 13 bases. Germline V lookup: CDR1 DFQATT, CDR2 SNEGSKA (reference sequence). V lost 5 bases to trimming and J lost 7 bases; unmatched junction nucleotides: 5. The CDR3 contains 13 residues. The DNA of the CDR3 is TGCAGTGCTCCACGGACTAGCGGGGGAGAGCAGTACTTC. Residues: CSAPRTSGGEQYF.